The 28 T cell receptor beta chains in this list originate from one sample, sequenced in a study of blood T cell repertoires in COVID-19. Repertoires were generated with immunoSEQ multiplex PCR, while TCRdb's copy carries only in-frame clones and drops some. The sample carries about 80,000 clones, approximately 85% recorded once. Specimen: peripheral blood. These TCRs come from a man over 45 with COVID-19, enrolled during active disease.

The chain has TRBV10-3 and TRBJ1-5; TRBD1 matches at 8 bases. V trimming: 4 bases; J trimming: 5 bases; junction bases outside the gene matches: 7. The CDR3 extends over 15 amino acids. Germline V gives CDR1 ENHRY, CDR2 SYGVKD. The DNA of the CDR3 is TGTGCCATCAGTGGGGGGACAGGAGTTGATCAGCCCCAGCATTTT. Amino acid sequence: CAISGGTGVDQPQHF.

This clone was counted between two and nine times. This sequence joins TRBV5-1 and TRBJ1-1; D call uncertain. Trimming removed 0 bases at V and 0 bases at J, with 9 bases between. The CDR3 spans 15 residues. Germline loops: CDR1 SGHRS, CDR2 YFSETQ. The CDR3 DNA follows: TGCGCCAGCAGCTTGGGGCAGAATATGAACACTGAAGCTTTCTTT. As protein: CASSLGQNMNTEAFF.

The gene calls are TRBV27 and TRBJ1-4; the D gene is possibly TRBD1 (5 bases). The V gene lost 4 bases and the J gene lost 0 bases, with 9 bases spanning the gap. This CDR3 is 15 amino acids long. From germline, CDR1 is MNHEY and CDR2 SMNVEV (reference sequence). The CDR3 DNA is TGTGCCAGCAGTTCCGACAGTACAACTAATGAAAAACTGTTTTTT. Protein: CASSSDSTTNEKLFF.

The CDR3: CASRGGGTNEKLFF. CDR3 DNA sequence: TGTGCCAGCAGAGGGGGGGGAACTAATGAAAAACTGTTTTTT. The V call is TRBV28, the J call TRBJ1-4, with D possibly matching TRBD1 (6 bases). This CDR3 has 14 residues. Per the germline V gene, CDR1 is MDHEN and CDR2 is SYDVKM. V lost 6 bases and J lost 1, with 9 bases in between.

This clone has only one observation. The chain recombines TRBV9 with TRBJ1-2; D is perhaps TRBD1 (5 bases). The V gene lost 4 bases and the J gene lost 5 bases, with 18 bases spanning the gap. This CDR3 comprises 15 residues. Germline V gene sequence: CDR1 SGDLS, CDR2 YYNGEE. CDR3 DNA sequence: TGTGCCAGCAGCCAATCGGAAGGGGTGCGGTATGGCTACACCTTC. It encodes CASSQSEGVRYGYTF.

V is TRBV7-9 and J is TRBJ1-3, with a tentative D call TRBD1 (5 bases). The CDR3 consists of 17 residues. Germline CDR1 reads SEHNR; CDR2 reads FQNEAQ (reference sequence). V dropped 5 bases and J dropped 0 bases, with 17 bases sitting between them. The CDR3 DNA follows: TGTGCCAGCAGCCATACAGGACCCGATAGCTCTGGAAACACCATATATTTT. This encodes CASSHTGPDSSGNTIYF.

V and J are TRBV4-1 and TRBJ2-3; no clear D gene. Trimming took off 4 bases at V and 8 bases at J, with 16 bases between the two ends. The CDR3 has 14 amino acids. Germline V gene sequence: CDR1 MGHRA, CDR2 YSYEKL. The chain's CDR3 is CASSRVTNSGTQYF. The CDR3 DNA reads TGCGCCAGCAGCCGCGTAACGAACTCAGGTACGCAGTATTTT.

The rearrangement joins TRBV7-9 to TRBJ1-2, with D perhaps matching TRBD1 (6 bases). The CDR3 contains 12 residues. The V gene's germline CDR1 is SEHNR and CDR2 FQNEAQ (reference sequence). V gave up 5 bases and J gave up 8 bases, with 12 bases separating them. The CDR3: CASSRGGSGYTF. Written as DNA, the CDR3 is TGTGCCAGCAGCCGAGGGGGTTCGGGCTACACCTTC. Filled out from reference TRBV7-9 and TRBJ1-2, the complete variable domain reads DTGVSQNPRHKITKRGQNVTFRCDPISEHNRLYWYRQTLGQGPEFLTYFQNEAQLEKSRLLSDRFSAERPKGSFSTLEIQRTEQGDSAMYLCASSRGGSGYTFGSGTRLTVV.

CDR3 sequence reads: CSVAPLIRLAEETQYF. The CDR3 bases are TGCAGCGTTGCCCCACTCATACGACTAGCGGAAGAGACCCAGTACTTC. This chain connects TRBV29-1 to TRBJ2-5; TRBD2 aligns across 9 bases. CDR3 length: 16 residues. V shed 4 bases, J shed 3 bases, and the junction held 12 bases outside the gene matches. The V gene's germline CDR1 is SQVTM and CDR2 ANQGSEA.

V is TRBV7-2 and J is TRBJ1-2; D is unclear. The V gene lost 1 base and the J gene lost 2 bases, with 14 bases spanning the gap. Germline lookup yields CDR1 SGHTA and CDR2 FQGNSA. This CDR3 contains 16 residues. The CDR3 DNA follows: TGTGCCAGCAGCTTAGATGCTACGATCCTAAACTATGGCTACACCTTC. It specifies CASSLDATILNYGYTF.

The chain combines TRBV28 with TRBJ2-1, with 7 bases lining up with TRBD2. After removal of 2 bases from V and 10 bases from J, the junction contained 11 bases not matched to a gene. Germline CDR1 reads MDHEN; CDR2 reads SYDVKM. CDR3 length equals 15 residues. CDR3: CASSLGGVLREEQFF. The CDR3 region has the DNA TGTGCCAGCAGTTTAGGGGGGGTGCTGCGTGAAGAGCAGTTCTTC. Combining the CDR3 with reference TRBV28 and TRBJ2-1 gives the whole variable domain DVKVTQSSRYLVKRTGEKVFLECVQDMDHENMFWYRQDPGLGLRLIYFSYDVKMKEKGDIPEGYSVSREKKERFSLILESASTNQTSMYLCASSLGGVLREEQFFGPGTRLTVL.

V gene TRBV3-1 (or the pseudogene TRBV3-2) combines with J gene TRBJ2-7; 8 nucleotides align to TRBD2. Germline V gives CDR1 LGHDT, CDR2 YNNKEL (reference sequence). V shed 1 base and J 7 bases; nucleotides not matched to a gene: 6. The CDR3 has 14 amino acids. The CDR3 here is CASSQGSGTREQYF. The CDR3 region has the DNA TGTGCCAGCAGCCAAGGTAGCGGGACGAGGGAGCAGTACTTC.

The genes are TRBV18 and TRBJ1-5; 7 nucleotides align to TRBD1. V lost 6 bases, J lost 4 bases, and 12 bases stayed unmatched. This CDR3 has 16 residues. Per germline, CDR1 KGHSH and CDR2 LQKENI. The CDR3 reads CASSVGQQNLNQPQHF. CDR3 sequence (DNA): TGTGCCAGCTCCGTGGGACAGCAAAACCTTAATCAGCCCCAGCATTTT.

This clone has more than one count but fewer than ten. This sequence joins TRBV4-3 and TRBJ2-1, with 9 nucleotides matching TRBD1. With 3 bases clipped from V and 15 bases from J, the junction kept 9 bases outside the gene matches. The CDR3 length is 13 residues. Germline values: CDR1 LGHNA, CDR2 YSLEER. The CDR3 nucleotides read TGCGCCAGCAGCCAGGCGGGGACAGGGACACTGTTCTTC. This sequence encodes CASSQAGTGTLFF.

This chain joins TRBV2 and TRBJ1-4, with D perhaps TRBD1 (6 bases). The CDR3 has 14 amino acids. The V gene lost 10 bases and the J gene lost 0 bases, with 12 bases spanning the gap. Germline V gene lookup returns CDR1 SNHLY and CDR2 FYNNEI. The CDR3 nucleotides are TGTGCCATCCGGGGGGCGGCAACTAATGAAAAACTGTTTTTT. It specifies CAIRGAATNEKLFF.

The rearrangement links TRBV6-1 to TRBJ1-1; the D is unclear. Germline values: CDR1 MNHNS, CDR2 SASEGT. The V and J ends lost 2 bases and 8 bases respectively, with 15 bases between them. This CDR3 contains 14 residues. The CDR3, as DNA: TGTGCCAGCAGTGAACCGGGAAGTAGGCAAGAAGCTTTCTTT. This sequence encodes CASSEPGSRQEAFF.

This clone appeared once. CDR3: CASSPRVFDEQYF. CDR3 nucleotides: TGTGCCAGCTCCCCCAGGGTCTTCGACGAGCAGTACTTC. The chain links TRBV18 to TRBJ2-7; D may be TRBD1 (5 bases). The CDR3 is 13 amino acids. Germline V gives CDR1 KGHSH, CDR2 LQKENI. Trimming removed 6 bases from V and 5 bases from J, with 14 bases in between.

The V call is TRBV4-1, the J call TRBJ2-1, with 13 bases fitting TRBD2. J gave up 9 bases and V 4 bases, and 9 bases lay outside the gene matches. The germline V gene encodes CDR1 MGHRA and CDR2 YSYEKL. The length of the CDR3 is 16 residues. The CDR3 region is CASSLQGLAGFSEQFF. The CDR3 region has the DNA TGCGCCAGCAGCCTACAGGGACTAGCGGGATTTAGTGAGCAGTTCTTC.

This chain connects TRBV7-8 to TRBJ2-2; 11 bases fit TRBD2. CDR1 SGHVS and CDR2 FQNEAQ come from the germline V gene. V lost 7 bases to trimming and J lost 1 base; unmatched junction nucleotides: 2. The CDR3 has 15 amino acids. CDR3 amino acids: CASIGTSGNTGELFF. CDR3 DNA: TGTGCCAGCATAGGGACTAGCGGGAACACCGGGGAGCTGTTTTTT.

The chain couples TRBV5-1 to TRBJ2-1; TRBD2 agrees at 8 bases. V lost 6 bases and J lost 6; bases outside the gene matches: 5. This CDR3 has 13 residues. Germline V gene lookup returns CDR1 SGHRS and CDR2 YFSETQ. The CDR3 is CASTSGGLNEQFF. The CDR3 DNA is TGCGCCAGCACTTCGGGGGGGCTCAATGAGCAGTTCTTC. Full variable domain (remainder filled in from reference TRBV5-1 and TRBJ2-1): KAGVTQTPRYLIKTRGQQVTLSCSPISGHRSVSWYQQTPGQGLQFLFEYFSETQRNKGNFPGRFSGRQFSNSRSEMNVSTLELGDSALYLCASTSGGLNEQFFGPGTRLTVL.

The chain is built from TRBV7-2 and TRBJ2-5, with TRBD2 matching over 7 bases. The ends lost 1 base at V and 5 bases at J; junction bases unmatched: 7. Germline V gene data show CDR1 as SGHTA and CDR2 as FQGNSA. CDR3 size: 15 residues. Here the CDR3 DNA reads TGTGCCAGCAGCTTAGTTACGGGAGGAGTGGAGACCCAGTACTTC. The encoded protein is CASSLVTGGVETQYF.

This sequence joins TRBV5-1 and TRBJ2-3; 12 bases line up with TRBD2. With V trimmed by 4 bases and J by 0 bases, 6 bases remained unmatched. The CDR3 contains 17 residues. Per germline, CDR1 SGHRS and CDR2 YFSETQ. In DNA form, the CDR3 reads TGCGCCAGCAGCCGCTCCGGGACTAGCGGGAGCACAGATACGCAGTATTTT. Protein: CASSRSGTSGSTDTQYF.

This clone was seen a single time. CDR3 region: CAVSGDGRRQPQHF. The CDR3 DNA is TGTGCCGTTTCAGGGGACGGGCGCAGGCAGCCCCAGCATTTT. The chain links TRBV19 to TRBJ1-5; the D gene is possibly TRBD1 (6 bases). The CDR3 runs 14 residues. Between the trimmed V and J ends, which lost 11 bases and 7 bases, there was a span of 21 bases. Germline V gene data show CDR1 as LNHDA and CDR2 as SQIVND (reference sequence).

The chain joins TRBV7-9 to TRBJ2-5; 8 positions match TRBD1. The CDR3 contains 14 residues. V was clipped by 5 bases and J by 4 bases; unmatched bases: 6. Germline V gene lookup returns CDR1 SEHNR and CDR2 FQNEAQ (reference sequence). CDR3 nucleotides: TGTGCCAGCAGCCCGCGCAGGGGGCTAGAGACCCAGTACTTC. Encoded protein: CASSPRRGLETQYF. Supplemented by reference TRBV7-9 and TRBJ2-5, the full variable domain reads DTGVSQNPRHKITKRGQNVTFRCDPISEHNRLYWYRQTLGQGPEFLTYFQNEAQLEKSRLLSDRFSAERPKGSFSTLEIQRTEQGDSAMYLCASSPRRGLETQYFGPGTRLLVL.

This sequence joins TRBV5-1 and TRBJ1-6, with TRBD1 matching 7 bases. Germline V gives CDR1 SGHRS, CDR2 YFSETQ. The CDR3 covers 15 residues. Unmatched junction bases numbered 11, after V lost 4 bases and J lost 10 bases. As DNA, the CDR3 is TGCGCCAGCAGCACTTTGACAGGGCACGGCTCACCCCTCCACTTT. As protein: CASSTLTGHGSPLHF. Combining the CDR3 with reference TRBV5-1 and TRBJ1-6 gives the whole variable domain KAGVTQTPRYLIKTRGQQVTLSCSPISGHRSVSWYQQTPGQGLQFLFEYFSETQRNKGNFPGRFSGRQFSNSRSEMNVSTLELGDSALYLCASSTLTGHGSPLHFGNGTRLTVT.

The rearrangement links TRBV7-9 to TRBJ2-1; the match to TRBD2 covers 12 bases. Losses at the gene ends were 4 bases for V and 4 bases for J; bases not matched to a gene: 8. The CDR3 is 17 amino acids. The germline gives CDR1 SEHNR, CDR2 FQNEAQ (reference sequence). The CDR3 coding sequence is TGTGCCAGCAGCTCCCCTCCTAGCGGGAGGGCATACAATGAGCAGTTCTTC. It translates to CASSSPPSGRAYNEQFF.

This clone came up once. The rearrangement uses TRBV9 and TRBJ1-2; possibly TRBD1 for D (5 bases). Germline assignment: CDR1 SGDLS and CDR2 YYNGEE. CDR3 length: 15 amino acids. V was trimmed by 0 bases and J by 3 bases, leaving 12 bases between them. In nucleotides, the CDR3 is TGTGCCAGCAGCGTAGCTGGTCAGGGTGACTATGGCTACACCTTC. Protein: CASSVAGQGDYGYTF.

The table lists this clone with a few counts. J is TRBJ2-1 and V is TRBV7-2; 8 nucleotides align to TRBD2. Germline-derived CDR1 and CDR2 are SGHTA and FQGNSA. The V and J ends lost 6 bases and 4 bases, in that order; junction bases with no gene match: 14. The length of the CDR3 is 17 residues. The CDR3 DNA follows: TGTGCCAGCAGTTCCCGGGGGGGAGCAGCTAGATACAATGAGCAGTTCTTC. Translated: CASSSRGGAARYNEQFF.